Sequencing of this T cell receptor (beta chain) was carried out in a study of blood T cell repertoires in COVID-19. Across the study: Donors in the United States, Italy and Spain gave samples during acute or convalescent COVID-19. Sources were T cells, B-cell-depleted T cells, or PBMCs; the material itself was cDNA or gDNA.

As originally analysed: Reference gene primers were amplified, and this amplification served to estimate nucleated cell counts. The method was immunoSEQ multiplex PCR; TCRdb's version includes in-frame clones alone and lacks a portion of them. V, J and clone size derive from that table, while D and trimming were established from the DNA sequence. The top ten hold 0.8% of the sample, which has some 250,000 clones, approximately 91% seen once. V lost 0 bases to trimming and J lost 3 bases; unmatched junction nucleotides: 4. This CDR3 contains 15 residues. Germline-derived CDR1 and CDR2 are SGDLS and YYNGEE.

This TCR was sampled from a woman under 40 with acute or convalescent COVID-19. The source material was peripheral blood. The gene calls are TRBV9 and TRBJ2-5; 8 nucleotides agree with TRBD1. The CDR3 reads CASSVVGTGKETQYF. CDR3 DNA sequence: TGTGCCAGCAGCGTAGTTGGGACAGGCAAAGAGACCCAGTACTTC.